This T cell receptor beta chain was captured in a study of cytotoxic CD8 clonotypes in ibrutinib-treated CLL. Study-wide results and limits: Private clonotypes, not public ones, expanded at ibrutinib response.

Remarks on this clone: Its antigen remains unidentified.

With 3 bases removed from V and 2 bases from J, the gap between germline ends came to 11 bases. The CDR3 totals 14 residues. Germline V CDR1 and CDR2: KGHSH, LQKENI. The repertoire was sequenced with immunoSEQ multiplex PCR; TCRdb's copy has only in-frame clones and lacks some. This table has 190,000 or so clones, 72% appearing once. The clonotype was recovered from a human donor with chronic lymphocytic leukemia. V usage is TRBV18 and J usage is TRBJ2-7; D is uncertain. The sequencing used PBMCs, collected after 24 months of ibrutinib treatment. In nucleotides, the CDR3 is TGTGCCAGCTCACCGTTAACACCACCCTACGAGCAGTACTTC. This sequence encodes CASSPLTPPYEQYF.